The clone carrying this T cell receptor beta chain was found once. This entry belongs to a study of blood T cell repertoires in COVID-19. At the level of the study: COVID-19 samples collected from the United States, Italy and Spain covered acute and convalescent phases. Sources were T cells, B-cell-depleted T cells, or PBMCs; the material itself was cDNA or gDNA.

The germline V and J ends were trimmed by 6 bases and 4 bases, with 16 bases remaining between them. CDR1 is MNHEY, CDR2 SMNVEV, per germline (reference sequence). This CDR3 comprises 15 residues. Per the original methods: Using reference gene primer amplification, nucleated cell counts were estimated. Some clones are missing from TCRdb's copy, which holds only in-frame ones; the method was immunoSEQ multiplex PCR. V and J calls plus clone size are reproduced from that table; the DNA served to infer D and trimming. The sample lists 220,000 or so clones; about 85% were seen once. This chain uses TRBV27 with TRBJ2-1; tentatively, D is TRBD2 (5 bases). The TCR was taken from a man aged 45-60 years who had recovered from COVID-19. Sequencing was done on a sample of peripheral blood. CDR3 nucleotide sequence: TGTGCCAGCAGCACACAAGGAGGCAGATACAATGAGCAGTTCTTC. This sequence encodes CASSTQGGRYNEQFF.